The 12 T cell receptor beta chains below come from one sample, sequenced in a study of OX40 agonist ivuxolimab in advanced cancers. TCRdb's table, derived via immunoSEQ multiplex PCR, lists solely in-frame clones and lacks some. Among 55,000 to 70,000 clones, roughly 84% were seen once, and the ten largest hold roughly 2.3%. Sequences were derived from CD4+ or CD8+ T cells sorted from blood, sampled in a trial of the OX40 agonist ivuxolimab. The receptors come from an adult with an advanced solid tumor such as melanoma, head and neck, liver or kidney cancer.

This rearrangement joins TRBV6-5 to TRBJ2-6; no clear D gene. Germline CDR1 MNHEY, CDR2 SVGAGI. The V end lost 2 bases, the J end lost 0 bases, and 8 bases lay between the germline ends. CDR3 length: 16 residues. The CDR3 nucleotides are TGTGCCAGCAGTTACGCAAAACGCTCTGGGGCCAACGTCCTGACTTTC. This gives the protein CASSYAKRSGANVLTF.

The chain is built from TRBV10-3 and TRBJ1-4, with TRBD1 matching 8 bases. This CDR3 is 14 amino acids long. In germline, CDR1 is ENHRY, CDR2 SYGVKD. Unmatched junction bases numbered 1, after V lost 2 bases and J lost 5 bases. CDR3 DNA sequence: TGTGCCATCAGTGAGGACAGGGGCAATGAAAAACTGTTTTTT. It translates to CAISEDRGNEKLFF.

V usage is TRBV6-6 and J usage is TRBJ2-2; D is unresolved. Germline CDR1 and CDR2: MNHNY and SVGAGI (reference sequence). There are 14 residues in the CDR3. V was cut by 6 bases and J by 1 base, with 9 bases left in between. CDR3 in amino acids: CASSRTRNTGELFF. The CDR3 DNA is TGTGCCAGCAGCCGAACCCGGAACACCGGGGAGCTGTTTTTT.

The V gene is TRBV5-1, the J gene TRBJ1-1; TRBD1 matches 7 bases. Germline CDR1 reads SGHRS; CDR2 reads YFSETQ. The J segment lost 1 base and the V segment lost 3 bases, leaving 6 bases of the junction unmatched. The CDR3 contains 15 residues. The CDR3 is CASSSVGGPNTEAFF. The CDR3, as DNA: TGCGCCAGCAGCTCGGTAGGGGGCCCGAACACTGAAGCTTTCTTT.

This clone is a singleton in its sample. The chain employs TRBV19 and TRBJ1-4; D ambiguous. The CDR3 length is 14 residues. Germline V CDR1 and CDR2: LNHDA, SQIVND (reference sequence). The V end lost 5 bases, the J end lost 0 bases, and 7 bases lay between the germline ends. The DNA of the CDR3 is TGTGCCAGTAGTCGATCTGCAACTAATGAAAAACTGTTTTTT. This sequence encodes CASSRSATNEKLFF. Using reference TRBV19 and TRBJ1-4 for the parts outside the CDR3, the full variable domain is DGGITQSPKYLFRKEGQNVTLSCEQNLNHDAMYWYRQDPGQGLRLIYYSQIVNDFQKGDIAEGYSVSREKKESFPLTVTSAQKNPTAFYLCASSRSATNEKLFFGSGTQLSVL.

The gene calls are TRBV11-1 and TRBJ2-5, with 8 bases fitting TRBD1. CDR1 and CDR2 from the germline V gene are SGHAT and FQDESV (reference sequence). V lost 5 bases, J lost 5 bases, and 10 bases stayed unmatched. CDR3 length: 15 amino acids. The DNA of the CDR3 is TGTGCCAGCAGCGAGGGTACAGGGGGTACCGAGACCCAGTACTTC. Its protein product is CASSEGTGGTETQYF.

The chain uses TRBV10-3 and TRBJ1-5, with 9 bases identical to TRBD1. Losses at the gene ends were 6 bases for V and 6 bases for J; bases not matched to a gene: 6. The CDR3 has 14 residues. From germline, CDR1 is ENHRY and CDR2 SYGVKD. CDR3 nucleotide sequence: TGTGCCATCAGCCGGGACAGGGAGTCTCAGCCCCAGCATTTT. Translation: CAISRDRESQPQHF.

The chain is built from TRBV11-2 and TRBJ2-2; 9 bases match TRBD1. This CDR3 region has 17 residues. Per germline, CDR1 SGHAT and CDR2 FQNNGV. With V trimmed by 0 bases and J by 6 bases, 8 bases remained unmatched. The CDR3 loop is CASSLDRGDRASGELFF. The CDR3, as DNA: TGTGCCAGCAGCTTAGATCGGGGGGACAGGGCGTCCGGGGAGCTGTTTTTT. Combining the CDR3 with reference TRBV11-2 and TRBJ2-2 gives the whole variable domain EAGVAQSPRYKIIEKRQSVAFWCNPISGHATLYWYQQILGQGPKLLIQFQNNGVVDDSQLPKDRFSAERLKGVDSTLKIQPAKLEDSAVYLCASSLDRGDRASGELFFGEGSRLTVL.

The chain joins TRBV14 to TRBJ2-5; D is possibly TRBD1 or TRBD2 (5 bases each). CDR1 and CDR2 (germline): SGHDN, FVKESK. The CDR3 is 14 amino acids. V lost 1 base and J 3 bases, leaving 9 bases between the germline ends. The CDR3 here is CASSQVGRKETQYF. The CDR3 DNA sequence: TGTGCCAGCAGCCAAGTGGGACGGAAAGAGACCCAGTACTTC.

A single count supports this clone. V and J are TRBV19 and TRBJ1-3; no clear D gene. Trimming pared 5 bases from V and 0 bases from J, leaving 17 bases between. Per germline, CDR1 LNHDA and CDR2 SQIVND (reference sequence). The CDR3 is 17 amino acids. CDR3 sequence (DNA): TGTGCCAGTAGTCTTCAAGCCGCAGGACTCTCTGGAAACACCATATATTTT. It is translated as CASSLQAAGLSGNTIYF.

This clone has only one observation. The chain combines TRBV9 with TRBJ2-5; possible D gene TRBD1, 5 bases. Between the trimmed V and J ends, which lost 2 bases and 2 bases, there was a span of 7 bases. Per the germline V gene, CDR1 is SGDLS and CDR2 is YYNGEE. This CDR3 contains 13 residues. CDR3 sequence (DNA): TGTGCCAGCAGCGTGGGGCAGCAAGAGACCCAGTACTTC. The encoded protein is CASSVGQQETQYF.

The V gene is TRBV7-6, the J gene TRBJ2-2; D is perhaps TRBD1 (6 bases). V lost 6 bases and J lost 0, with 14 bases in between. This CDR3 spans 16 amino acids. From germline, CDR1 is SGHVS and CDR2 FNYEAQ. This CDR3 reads CASRSTGKANTGELFF. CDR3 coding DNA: TGTGCCAGCAGATCCACAGGGAAAGCGAACACCGGGGAGCTGTTTTTT.